This TCR beta chain derives from a study of T-cell memory formation after mild COVID-19. For the study at large: TCR clusters showed largely donor specificity.

General study results and limits: The study detected some responding clones in pre-infection memory, suggesting cross-reactive memory joined.

With regard to this clonotype: Antigen unknown. The junction differs from germline at one of its ends, possibly a read error.

Employing constant-segment primers, 5'RACE generated TCR alpha and TCR beta cDNA libraries bearing sample barcodes and UMIs. TCRdb reanalysed the 5' RACE reads using MiXCR and keeps one entry per CDR3 protein. This table has about 390,000 distinct CDR3 sequences, 15% to 20% appearing once. The CDR3 runs 15 residues. The germline gives CDR1 LGHNA, CDR2 YNFKEQ. This TCR was recovered from a man aged 18-30 years who had mild COVID-19 (a few samples of this study predate the infection). Cell type and time point are not known. The chain carries TRBV4-2 and TRBJ2-7; D uncertain. Input material: PBMCs or a T cell subset sorted from them (not recorded which). CDR3: CASSQARGRTYDQYF. The CDR3 DNA sequence: TGTGCCAGCAGCCAAGCCCGTGGCCGAACCTACGATCAGTACTTC.